Shown below are 2 T cell receptor beta chains from a single sample sequenced in a study of spatial heterogeneity in lung cancer. TCRdb analysed the 5' RACE reads with MiXCR anew, one entry per CDR3 protein. The table has under 150,000 distinct CDR3 sequences, 10% to 12% seen once; the top ten hold approximately 24%. This sample's time point: blood at routine non-recurrence follow-up after resection. This sample comprised PBMCs, obtained at follow-up. The receptors here all came from a female donor with early-stage non-small cell lung cancer.

This clonotype was picked up a small number of times. The V gene is TRBV29-1, the J gene TRBJ1-5, with 9 bases matching TRBD1. Germline V gene data show CDR1 as SQVTM and CDR2 as ANQGSEA. This CDR3 has 14 residues. The V segment lost 7 bases and the J segment 0 bases; nucleotides outside the gene matches: 4. The CDR3 is CSGGQGYSNQPQHF. The CDR3 DNA is TGCAGCGGTGGACAGGGGTATAGCAATCAGCCCCAGCATTTT.

This clonotype has only a few counts. This CDR3 reads CASSHRWGETQYF. In DNA, the CDR3 is TGTGCCAGCAGCCATCGTTGGGGAGAGACCCAGTACTTC. V is TRBV7-3 and J is TRBJ2-5; D not resolved. Germline lookup yields CDR1 SGHTA and CDR2 FQGTGA. V was clipped by 5 bases and J by 4 bases, with 11 bases between them. The CDR3 spans 13 residues.